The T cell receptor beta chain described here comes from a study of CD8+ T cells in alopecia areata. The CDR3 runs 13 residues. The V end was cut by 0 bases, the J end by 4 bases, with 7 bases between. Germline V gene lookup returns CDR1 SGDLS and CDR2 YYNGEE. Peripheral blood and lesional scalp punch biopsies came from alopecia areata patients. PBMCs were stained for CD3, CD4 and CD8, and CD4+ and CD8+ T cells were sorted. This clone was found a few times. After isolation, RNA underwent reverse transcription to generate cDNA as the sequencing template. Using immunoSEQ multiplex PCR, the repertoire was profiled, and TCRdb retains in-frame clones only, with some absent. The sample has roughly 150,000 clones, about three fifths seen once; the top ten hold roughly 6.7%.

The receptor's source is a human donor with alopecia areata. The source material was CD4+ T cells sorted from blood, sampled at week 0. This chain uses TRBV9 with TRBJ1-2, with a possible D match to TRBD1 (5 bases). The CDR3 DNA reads TGTGCCAGCAGCGTAGATGGGACCTATGGCTACACCTTC. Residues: CASSVDGTYGYTF.